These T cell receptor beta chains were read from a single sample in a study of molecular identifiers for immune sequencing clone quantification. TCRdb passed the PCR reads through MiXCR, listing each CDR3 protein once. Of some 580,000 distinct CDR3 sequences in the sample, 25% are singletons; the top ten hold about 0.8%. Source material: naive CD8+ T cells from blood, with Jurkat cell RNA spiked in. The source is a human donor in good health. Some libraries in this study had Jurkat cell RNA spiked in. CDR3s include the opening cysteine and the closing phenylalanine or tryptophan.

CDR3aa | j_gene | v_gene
CASRGGGVMSGETQYF | TRBJ2-5 | TRBV6-6
CASSPDRGRRGANVLTF | TRBJ2-6 | TRBV5-5
CATSRAPPGGTQYF | TRBJ2-5 | TRBV15
CARGQSYGYTF | TRBJ1-2 | TRBV2
CASSQGTVDEQYF | TRBJ2-7 | TRBV4-3
CASSRKYNEQFF | TRBJ2-1 | TRBV11-2
CASSLEVSTNEKLIF | TRBJ1-4 | TRBV28
CSVRGPSRSPNTGELFF | TRBJ2-2 | TRBV29-1
CASSPPGAGGAYEQYF | TRBJ2-7 | TRBV18
CASSQDIGAAQYF | TRBJ2-5 | TRBV4-3
CASSLEAGKPYNEQFF | TRBJ2-1 | TRBV7-9
CASRYTGDSTQYF | TRBJ2-3 | TRBV5-1
CASSLVRIDSLMNTEAFF | TRBJ1-1 | TRBV6-2/TRBV6-3
CASSPRGYSGANVLTF | TRBJ2-6 | TRBV6-5
CSAKEVRDLHEQYF | TRBJ2-7 | TRBV20-1
CASSWPDGTDTQYF | TRBJ2-3 | TRBV7-9
CASSPPGQEQYF | TRBJ2-7 | TRBV27
CASSFLADYTDTQYF | TRBJ2-3 | TRBV5-4
CASSLVGRGTGGGEQFF | TRBJ2-1 | TRBV3-1
CASVGSSYNSPLHF | TRBJ1-6 | TRBV25-1
CASSFGPLETQYF | TRBJ2-5 | TRBV7-9
CASSPARRDEQFF | TRBJ2-1 | TRBV13
CSARGLVNRQAQNTQYF | TRBJ2-3 | TRBV20-1
CRGERPGDAEAFF | TRBJ1-1 | TRBV29-1
CSATVGRERFEDTQYF | TRBJ2-3 | TRBV29-1
CASSQDISYNEQFF | TRBJ2-1 | TRBV14
CASSLTGAGATDTQYF | TRBJ2-3 | TRBV7-6
CSARDDSLGRIINSGNTIYF | TRBJ1-3 | TRBV20-1
CASSFTPLAGRIQETQYF | TRBJ2-5 | TRBV7-2
CASTGLTSGPAYEQYF | TRBJ2-7 | TRBV28